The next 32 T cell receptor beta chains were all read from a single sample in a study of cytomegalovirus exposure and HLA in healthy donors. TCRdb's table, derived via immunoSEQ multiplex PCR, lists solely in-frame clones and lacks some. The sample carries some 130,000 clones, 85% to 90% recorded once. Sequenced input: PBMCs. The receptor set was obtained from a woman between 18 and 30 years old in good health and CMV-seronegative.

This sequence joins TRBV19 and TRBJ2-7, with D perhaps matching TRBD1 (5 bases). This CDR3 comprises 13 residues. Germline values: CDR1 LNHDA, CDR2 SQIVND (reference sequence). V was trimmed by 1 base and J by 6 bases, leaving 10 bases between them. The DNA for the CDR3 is TGTGCCAGTAGTATAGTGTACAGGACCGAGCAGTACTTC. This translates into CASSIVYRTEQYF.

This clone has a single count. CDR3 loop: CASSWWTAYNEQFF. The CDR3, as DNA: TGTGCCAGCAGTTGGTGGACAGCATACAATGAGCAGTTCTTC. The chain uses TRBV28 and TRBJ2-1; weak D call: TRBD1 (6 bases). The CDR3 has 14 amino acids. In germline, CDR1 is MDHEN, CDR2 SYDVKM. Trimming cost V 4 bases and J 4 bases, with 11 bases left between them. Based on the CDR3 plus reference TRBV28 and TRBJ2-1, the full variable domain is DVKVTQSSRYLVKRTGEKVFLECVQDMDHENMFWYRQDPGLGLRLIYFSYDVKMKEKGDIPEGYSVSREKKERFSLILESASTNQTSMYLCASSWWTAYNEQFFGPGTRLTVL.

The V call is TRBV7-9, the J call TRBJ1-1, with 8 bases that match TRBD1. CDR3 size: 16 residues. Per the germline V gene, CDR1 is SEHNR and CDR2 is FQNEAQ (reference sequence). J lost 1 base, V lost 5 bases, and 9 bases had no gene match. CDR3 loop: CASSPNRGGWNTEAFF. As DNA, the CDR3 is TGTGCCAGCAGCCCCAACAGGGGGGGTTGGAACACTGAAGCTTTCTTT.

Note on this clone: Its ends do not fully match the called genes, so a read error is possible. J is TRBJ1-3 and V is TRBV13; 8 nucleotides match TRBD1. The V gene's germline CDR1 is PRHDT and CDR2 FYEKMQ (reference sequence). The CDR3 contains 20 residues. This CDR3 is CASSLGPLRTGRESGDTIYF. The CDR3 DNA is TGTGCCAGCAGCTTAGGCCCGCTTAGGACAGGGAGGGAATCTGGAGACACCATATATTTT.

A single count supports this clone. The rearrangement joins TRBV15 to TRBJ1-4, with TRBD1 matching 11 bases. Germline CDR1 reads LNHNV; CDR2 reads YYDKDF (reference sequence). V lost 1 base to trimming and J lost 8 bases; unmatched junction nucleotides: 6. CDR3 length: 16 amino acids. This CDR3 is CATSRGGTGGLEKLFF. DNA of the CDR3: TGTGCCACCAGCAGAGGAGGGACAGGGGGTCTGGAAAAACTGTTTTTT.

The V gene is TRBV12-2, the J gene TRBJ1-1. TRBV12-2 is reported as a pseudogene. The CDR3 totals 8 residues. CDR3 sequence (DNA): TGTGCAAGTCTTCGCACGGGCTTT. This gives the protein CASLRTGF.

The CDR3 nucleotides are TGTGCCAGTAGTTATGGCCTCCTGTCCGGGACAGGGGTTGACGAGCAGTACTTC. Translated, it gives CASSYGLLSGTGVDEQYF. This chain connects TRBV19 to TRBJ2-7, with TRBD1 matching 10 bases. The germline V gene encodes CDR1 LNHDA and CDR2 SQIVND (reference sequence). The CDR3 extends over 18 amino acids. The ends lost 5 bases at V and 5 bases at J; junction bases unmatched: 18. Filled out from reference TRBV19 and TRBJ2-7, the complete variable domain reads DGGITQSPKYLFRKEGQNVTLSCEQNLNHDAMYWYRQDPGQGLRLIYYSQIVNDFQKGDIAEGYSVSREKKESFPLTVTSAQKNPTAFYLCASSYGLLSGTGVDEQYFGPGTRLTVT.

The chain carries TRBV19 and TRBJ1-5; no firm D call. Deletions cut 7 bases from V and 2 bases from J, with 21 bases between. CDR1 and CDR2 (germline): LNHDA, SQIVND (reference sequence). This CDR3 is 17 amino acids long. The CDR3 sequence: CASTIGLARARNQPQHF. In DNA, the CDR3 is TGTGCCAGTACGATAGGCTTGGCGAGGGCACGCAATCAGCCCCAGCATTTT. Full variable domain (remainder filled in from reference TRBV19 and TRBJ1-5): DGGITQSPKYLFRKEGQNVTLSCEQNLNHDAMYWYRQDPGQGLRLIYYSQIVNDFQKGDIAEGYSVSREKKESFPLTVTSAQKNPTAFYLCASTIGLARARNQPQHFGDGTRLSIL.

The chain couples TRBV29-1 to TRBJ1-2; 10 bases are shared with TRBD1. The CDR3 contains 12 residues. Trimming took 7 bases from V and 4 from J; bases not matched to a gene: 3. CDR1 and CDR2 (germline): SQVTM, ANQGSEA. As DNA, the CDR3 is TGCAGCGCGCGGACAGGGGGCTATGGCTACACCTTC. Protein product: CSARTGGYGYTF.

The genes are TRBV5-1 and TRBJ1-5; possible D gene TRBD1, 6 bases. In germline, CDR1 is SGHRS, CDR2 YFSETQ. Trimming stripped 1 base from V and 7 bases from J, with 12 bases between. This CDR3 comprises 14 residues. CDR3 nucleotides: TGCGCCAGCAGCTTGTTACAGGGCGAACAGCCCCAGCATTTT. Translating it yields CASSLLQGEQPQHF. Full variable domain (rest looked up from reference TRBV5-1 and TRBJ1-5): KAGVTQTPRYLIKTRGQQVTLSCSPISGHRSVSWYQQTPGQGLQFLFEYFSETQRNKGNFPGRFSGRQFSNSRSEMNVSTLELGDSALYLCASSLLQGEQPQHFGDGTRLSIL.

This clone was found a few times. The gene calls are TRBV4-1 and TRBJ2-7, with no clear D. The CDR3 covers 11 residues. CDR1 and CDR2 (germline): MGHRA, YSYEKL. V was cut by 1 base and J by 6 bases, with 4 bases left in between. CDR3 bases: TGCGCCAGCAGCCAAGGTAGCGAGCAGTACTTC. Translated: CASSQGSEQYF.

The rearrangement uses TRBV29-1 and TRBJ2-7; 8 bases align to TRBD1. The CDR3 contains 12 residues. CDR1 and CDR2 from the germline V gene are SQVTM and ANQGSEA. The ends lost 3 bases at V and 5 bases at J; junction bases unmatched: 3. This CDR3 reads CSVDGTGHEQYF. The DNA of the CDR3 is TGCAGCGTTGACGGGACAGGCCACGAGCAGTACTTC.

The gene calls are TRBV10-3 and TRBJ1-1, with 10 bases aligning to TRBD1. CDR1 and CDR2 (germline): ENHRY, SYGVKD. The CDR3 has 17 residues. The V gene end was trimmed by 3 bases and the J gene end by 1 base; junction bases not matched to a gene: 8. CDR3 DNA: TGTGCCATCAGTGACCCGGCCAGGACAGGGGGGAACACTGAAGCTTTCTTT. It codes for CAISDPARTGGNTEAFF.

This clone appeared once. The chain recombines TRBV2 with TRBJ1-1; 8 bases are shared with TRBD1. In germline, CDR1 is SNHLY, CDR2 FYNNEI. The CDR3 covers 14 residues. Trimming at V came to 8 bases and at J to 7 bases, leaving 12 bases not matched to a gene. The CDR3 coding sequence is TGTGCCAGCGTTCTGAACAGGGGGTTTGGTGAAGCTTTCTTT. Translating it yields CASVLNRGFGEAFF.

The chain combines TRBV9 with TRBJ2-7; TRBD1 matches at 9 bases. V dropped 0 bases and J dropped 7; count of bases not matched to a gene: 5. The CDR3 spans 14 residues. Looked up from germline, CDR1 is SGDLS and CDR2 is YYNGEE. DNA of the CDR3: TGTGCCAGCAGCGTAGAGGGACAGGGCATGGAGCAGTACTTC. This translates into CASSVEGQGMEQYF.

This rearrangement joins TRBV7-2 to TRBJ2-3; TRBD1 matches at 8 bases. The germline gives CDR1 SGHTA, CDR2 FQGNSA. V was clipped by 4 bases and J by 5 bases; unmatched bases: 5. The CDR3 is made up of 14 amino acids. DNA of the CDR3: TGTGCCAGCAGCTCTCAAGGACAGGGAGATACGCAGTATTTT. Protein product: CASSSQGQGDTQYF. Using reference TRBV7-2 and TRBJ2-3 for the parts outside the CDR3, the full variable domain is GAGVSQSPSNKVTEKGKDVELRCDPISGHTALYWYRQSLGQGLEFLIYFQGNSAPDKSGLPSDRFSAERTGGSVSTLTIQRTQQEDSAVYLCASSSQGQGDTQYFGPGTRLTVL.

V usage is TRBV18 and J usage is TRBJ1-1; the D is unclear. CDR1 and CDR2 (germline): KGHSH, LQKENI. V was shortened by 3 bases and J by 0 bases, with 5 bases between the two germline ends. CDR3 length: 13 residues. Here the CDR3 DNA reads TGTGCCAGCTCACCTCAGGTGAACACTGAAGCTTTCTTT. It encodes CASSPQVNTEAFF.

CDR3 in DNA: TGCGCCAGCAGCTTCCCGGGACAGGGTTACGAGCAGTACTTC. Translation: CASSFPGQGYEQYF. The rearrangement uses TRBV5-1 and TRBJ2-7; 9 bases are a match to TRBD1. Unmatched junction bases numbered 4, after V lost 2 bases and J lost 4 bases. Germline-derived CDR1 and CDR2 are SGHRS and YFSETQ. This CDR3 region has 14 residues.

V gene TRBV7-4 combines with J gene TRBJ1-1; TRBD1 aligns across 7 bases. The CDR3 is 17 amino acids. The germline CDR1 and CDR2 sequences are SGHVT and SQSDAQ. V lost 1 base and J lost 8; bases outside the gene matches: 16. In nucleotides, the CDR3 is TGTGCCAGCAGCTTAGTAGGGGACAGAAGGGGTGATGTCGAAGCTTTCTTT. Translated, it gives CASSLVGDRRGDVEAFF.

CDR3 DNA: TGTGCCAGCCTACGGGGGGCCGGAGCTTTCTTT. It codes for CASLRGAGAFF. The chain has TRBV2 and TRBJ1-1; tentatively, D is TRBD1 (6 bases). Germline V gene lookup returns CDR1 SNHLY and CDR2 FYNNEI. Deletions cut 8 bases from V and 10 bases from J, with 14 bases between. The CDR3 consists of 11 residues.

The CDR3 sequence: CASSIVGGYEQYF. The CDR3 nucleotides read TGTGCCAGTAGTATTGTGGGGGGCTACGAGCAGTACTTC. The V gene is TRBV19, the J gene TRBJ2-7; possible D gene TRBD2, 6 bases. Germline V gene data show CDR1 as LNHDA and CDR2 as SQIVND (reference sequence). CDR3 length: 13 residues. Trimming removed 3 bases at V and 3 bases at J, with 9 bases between.

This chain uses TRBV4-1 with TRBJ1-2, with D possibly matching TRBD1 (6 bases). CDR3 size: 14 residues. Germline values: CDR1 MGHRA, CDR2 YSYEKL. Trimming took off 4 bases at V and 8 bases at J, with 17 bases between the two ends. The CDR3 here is CASSPVGGAGGYTF. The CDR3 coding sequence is TGCGCCAGCAGCCCCGTGGGGGGGGCGGGCGGCTACACCTTC.

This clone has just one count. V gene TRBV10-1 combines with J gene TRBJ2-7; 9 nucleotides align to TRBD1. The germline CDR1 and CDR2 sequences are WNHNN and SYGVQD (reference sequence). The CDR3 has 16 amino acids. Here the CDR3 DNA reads TGCGCAGAGCAGCCTTACCGGGGGGACAGGGATTACGAGCAGTACTTC. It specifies CAEQPYRGDRDYEQYF.

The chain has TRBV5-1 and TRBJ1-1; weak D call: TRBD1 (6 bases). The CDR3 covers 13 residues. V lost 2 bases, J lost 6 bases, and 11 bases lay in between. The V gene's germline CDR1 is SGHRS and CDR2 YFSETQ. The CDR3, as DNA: TGCGCCAGCAGCTTTGACAGGAGTCCTGAAGCTTTCTTT. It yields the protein CASSFDRSPEAFF. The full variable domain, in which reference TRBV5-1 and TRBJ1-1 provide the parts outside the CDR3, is KAGVTQTPRYLIKTRGQQVTLSCSPISGHRSVSWYQQTPGQGLQFLFEYFSETQRNKGNFPGRFSGRQFSNSRSEMNVSTLELGDSALYLCASSFDRSPEAFFGQGTRLTVV.

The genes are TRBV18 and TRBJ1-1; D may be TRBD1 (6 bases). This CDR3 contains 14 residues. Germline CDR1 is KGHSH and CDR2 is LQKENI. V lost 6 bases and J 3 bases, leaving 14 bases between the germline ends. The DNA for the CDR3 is TGTGCCAGCTCCCCCGGACAGTCAGACACTGAAGCTTTCTTT. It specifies CASSPGQSDTEAFF.

CDR3 region: CATSRDKPAPTYEQYF. The CDR3 coding sequence is TGTGCCACCTCAAGGGACAAGCCCGCACCCACCTACGAGCAGTACTTC. The rearrangement joins TRBV19 to TRBJ2-7; the D gene is possibly TRBD1 (6 bases). CDR1 is LNHDA, CDR2 SQIVND, per germline (reference sequence). V was clipped by 10 bases and J by 2 bases, with 24 bases between them. The CDR3 runs 16 residues.

CDR3 in DNA: TGCGCCAGCAGCCCCCGAGGGGAGGGGAAGGGGGACATTCAGTACTTC. Translation gives CASSPRGEGKGDIQYF. The genes are TRBV4-1 and TRBJ2-4, with D perhaps TRBD2 (7 bases). The CDR3 spans 16 residues. V lost 4 bases and J 8 bases, leaving 21 bases between the germline ends. Germline V gives CDR1 MGHRA, CDR2 YSYEKL.

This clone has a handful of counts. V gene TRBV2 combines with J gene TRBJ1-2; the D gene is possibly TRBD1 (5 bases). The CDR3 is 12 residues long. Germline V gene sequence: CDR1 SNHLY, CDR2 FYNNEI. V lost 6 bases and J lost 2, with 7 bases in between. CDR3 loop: CASRAGNYGYTF. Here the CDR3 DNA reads TGTGCCAGCAGGGCAGGGAACTATGGCTACACCTTC.

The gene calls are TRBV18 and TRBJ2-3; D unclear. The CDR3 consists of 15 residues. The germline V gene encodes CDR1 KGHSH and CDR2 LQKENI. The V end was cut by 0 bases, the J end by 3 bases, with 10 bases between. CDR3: CASSPPTLRTDTQYF. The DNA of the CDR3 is TGTGCCAGCTCACCACCTACCCTTAGAACAGATACGCAGTATTTT.

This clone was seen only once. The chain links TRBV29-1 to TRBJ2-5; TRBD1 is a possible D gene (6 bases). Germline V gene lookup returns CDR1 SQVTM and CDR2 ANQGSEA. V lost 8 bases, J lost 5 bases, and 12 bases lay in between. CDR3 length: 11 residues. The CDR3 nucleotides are TGCAGCATTACAGGGTTCGAGACCCAGTACTTC. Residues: CSITGFETQYF.

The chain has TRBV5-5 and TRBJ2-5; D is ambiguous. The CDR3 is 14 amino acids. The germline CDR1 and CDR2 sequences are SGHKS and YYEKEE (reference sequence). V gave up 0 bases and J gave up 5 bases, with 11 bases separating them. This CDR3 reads CASSLGSVPETQYF. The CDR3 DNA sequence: TGTGCCAGCAGCTTGGGTTCAGTCCCCGAGACCCAGTACTTC.

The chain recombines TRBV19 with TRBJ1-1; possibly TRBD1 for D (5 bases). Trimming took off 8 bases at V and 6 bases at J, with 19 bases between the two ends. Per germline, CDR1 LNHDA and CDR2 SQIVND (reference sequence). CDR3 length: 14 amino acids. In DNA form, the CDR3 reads TGTGCCAGTCAGCTATTCGGGGGAATGGCTGAAGCTTTCTTT. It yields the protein CASQLFGGMAEAFF. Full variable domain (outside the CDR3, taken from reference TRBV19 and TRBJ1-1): DGGITQSPKYLFRKEGQNVTLSCEQNLNHDAMYWYRQDPGQGLRLIYYSQIVNDFQKGDIAEGYSVSREKKESFPLTVTSAQKNPTAFYLCASQLFGGMAEAFFGQGTRLTVV.